This T cell receptor (beta chain) derives from a study of beta chain features in type 1 diabetes (dated by TCRdb to the late 2010s). Turning to the overall study: No differences in mean age, gender distribution, total cell number or subset yield were found between patients and healthy donors. A total of 100 million to 110 million sorted cells were examined across all samples, and a strong correlation was observed between cell number per subset and RNA yield. In the study, TCRB repertoires of sorted circulating CD4+ T cell subsets from recently diagnosed type 1 diabetes patients were compared with those of matched healthy donors. Regulatory and stem cell-like memory subsets were obtained from only 8 patients and roughly 8 healthy donors, while naive and central memory subsets were obtained from all 30 or so donors.

V loses 5 bases, J loses 2 bases, and the germline ends lie 13 bases apart. From the germline V gene (reference sequence), CDR1 is MNHNY and CDR2 is SVGAGI. From the cysteine up to the phenylalanine, the CDR3 has a length of 14 residues. Only the CDR3 portion is preserved as DNA: 42 bases, with reading frame beginning at the first base. About this clone: This receptor's antigen is unknown. Base qualities are missing; no much larger clone stands one base away.

The High Capacity cDNA Reverse Transcription Kit was used to reverse transcribe all of the isolated RNA, meaning that expressed TCRB transcripts were what got sequenced. Naive, central memory and regulatory T cell samples underwent deep immunoSEQ sequencing, averaging about 3.57 million total reads per sample. Sorted cells were lysed in RLT buffer and RNA was extracted with DNase-treated RNeasy Micro or Mini kits, depending on cell number. Each cell subset was processed on its own to prevent cross-contamination, while patient and healthy donor samples were processed together. The immunoSEQ multiplex PCR was used to amplify TCRB sequences from cDNA, yielding 87-bp fragments that span the CDR3 region. Sequencing of the amplicons was performed on the Illumina HiSeq platform. The authors' analysis ran thus. PCR bias was computationally corrected using synthetic template baselines, reads within Hamming distance 2 were collapsed, and singletons that could not be merged were discarded. Reads were aligned to IMGT to assign V, D and J genes, CDR3 length, and insertions or deletions at six rearrangement sites. Within each subset, clonotype counts were normalized to the number of sorted cells before true diversity and Gini coefficients were calculated with the tcR R package. The overlap coefficient, calculated on TCRB nucleotide sequences, was used to measure repertoire sharing. Out-of-frame TCRB sequences from naive cells were analyzed as a proxy for the pre-selection repertoire. TCRdb carries this immuneACCESS record with in-frame sequences only. Its versions omit some clonotypes, under half of them owing to an unresolved V gene in the studies checked, with the rest unexplained. The D gene and trimming were derived from the DNA, and the V and J assignments and clone size from that table. The sample yields about 350,000 clones; about 18% were counted once. Of the sample, roughly 0.045% is held by the ten largest clones.

Study-wide conclusions, independent of this receptor: The naive, central memory and regulatory TCRB repertoires appeared to resemble one another more closely among patients than among healthy donors. In all four CD4+ subsets, TCRB CDR3 length was moderately but significantly shorter in type 1 diabetes patients. Because the HLA sub-analyses included only small numbers of individuals, any influence of HLA type on TCRB rearrangement was left unresolved. Sequencing cDNA rather than genomic DNA could over-represent highly expressing activated cells, although activation and CD3 levels did not differ between groups. Patients with type 1 diabetes made fewer insertions and deleted more nucleotides at VDJ recombination sites, implying thymic rearrangement abnormalities. PCR may preferentially amplify shorter templates, but because patient and control samples were amplified and corrected together, any resulting skew would affect both groups equally.

A single peripheral blood draw of 95 to 150 mL on average was collected from each donor into heparinised tubes. Naive, central memory, regulatory and stem cell-like memory CD4+ T cells were sorted on a BD FACSAria II using a panel including CD45RO, CCR7, CD25, CD127, CD95 and CD27. A purity above 95% was achieved for all sorted populations. PBMCs were isolated right away by Lymphoprep density gradient centrifugation and were stained directly, without culture. So that batch effects would be minimized, each experiment stained and sorted samples in pairs, pairing one healthy donor with one patient. Sequenced material: naive CD4+ T cells from blood. What the cell subset or site label conveys for this sample: true naive CD4+ T cells. This sequence uses TRBV6-6 and TRBJ2-7, and perhaps TRBD2 as D gene, on 5 matching bases. The source of this sequence is a woman between 18 and 30 years old in good health. The CDR3: CASSPRAGAYEQYF. At the DNA level, the sequence is TGTGCCAGCAGTCCCCGTGCGGGTGCCTACGAGCAGTACTTC.